These 23 T cell receptor beta chains share one sample of origin, sequenced in a study of T cell responses to AZD1222 COVID-19 vaccine (dated by TCRdb to 2020 to 2022). This specimen's time point label, per the study, means: sample from adult after SARS-CoV-2 infection, after symptom onset. Libraries were built with the immunoSEQ multiplex PCR assay. TCRdb re-hosts the immuneACCESS table, in-frame sequences only. Its copies lack some clones; in the studies checked, an unresolved V gene accounts for under half of them, and the cause for the rest is not known. The sample data list 130,000 to 150,000 clones, and 85% to 95% of these were observed just once. The ten largest clones represent around 12% of the sample. The sequences come from peripheral blood, collected after recovery from COVID-19. The origin of the receptors is an adult who had recovered from COVID-19.

The J gene is TRBJ2-5, the V gene TRBV19; 9 positions agree with TRBD1. The CDR3 spans 13 residues. V gave up 6 bases and J gave up 5 bases; unmatched junction bases: 4. Looked up from germline, CDR1 is LNHDA and CDR2 is SQIVND (reference sequence). The DNA of the CDR3 is TGTGCCAGTAGAGCAGGACAGGGGGAGACCCAGTACTTC. This encodes CASRAGQGETQYF.

The chain carries TRBV19 and TRBJ2-2; 7 nucleotides agree with TRBD1. This CDR3 has 15 residues. Per the germline V gene, CDR1 is LNHDA and CDR2 is SQIVND (reference sequence). V was clipped by 4 bases and J by 7 bases; unmatched bases: 9. The CDR3, as DNA: TGTGCCAGTAGTAGGCAACAGGGGTATGGCGGGGAGCTGTTTTTT. As protein: CASSRQQGYGGELFF.

The chain combines TRBV9 with TRBJ1-6, with TRBD1 matching over 7 bases. Germline V gene data show CDR1 as SGDLS and CDR2 as YYNGEE. CDR3 size: 14 residues. Losses at the gene ends were 0 bases for V and 11 bases for J; bases not matched to a gene: 5. The CDR3 is CASSVGSGGTPLHF. CDR3 DNA sequence: TGTGCCAGCAGCGTAGGGTCAGGGGGGACACCCCTCCACTTT.

This chain connects TRBV7-2 to TRBJ2-7, with 10 bases lining up with TRBD2. The CDR3 loop spans 14 amino acids. Germline V lookup: CDR1 SGHTA, CDR2 FQGNSA. The V segment lost 5 bases and the J segment 5 bases; nucleotides outside the gene matches: 6. CDR3 in amino acids: CASSQREGPHEQYF. The CDR3 DNA reads as TGTGCCAGCAGCCAGCGGGAGGGCCCCCACGAGCAGTACTTC. The complete variable domain, with remaining parts taken from reference TRBV7-2 and TRBJ2-7, reads GAGVSQSPSNKVTEKGKDVELRCDPISGHTALYWYRQSLGQGLEFLIYFQGNSAPDKSGLPSDRFSAERTGGSVSTLTIQRTQQEDSAVYLCASSQREGPHEQYFGPGTRLTVT.

This chain links TRBV19 with TRBJ2-2, with TRBD2 matching 10 bases. Germline CDR1 and CDR2: LNHDA and SQIVND (reference sequence). Unmatched junction bases numbered 5, after V lost 3 bases and J lost 4 bases. The CDR3 runs to 16 residues. Here the CDR3 DNA reads TGTGCCAGTAGTATCCCTAGCGGGAGTGTCACCGGGGAGCTGTTTTTT. Amino acids: CASSIPSGSVTGELFF. The full variable domain, its missing parts supplied by reference TRBV19 and TRBJ2-2, is DGGITQSPKYLFRKEGQNVTLSCEQNLNHDAMYWYRQDPGQGLRLIYYSQIVNDFQKGDIAEGYSVSREKKESFPLTVTSAQKNPTAFYLCASSIPSGSVTGELFFGEGSRLTVL.

This clone was seen only once. DNA for the CDR3: TGTGCCAGCAGCCCCGGGACCAGCTCCTACAATGAGCAGTTCTTC. Protein product: CASSPGTSSYNEQFF. The J gene is TRBJ2-1, the V gene TRBV11-2, with D perhaps being TRBD1 or TRBD2 (5 bases each). The germline V gene has CDR1 SGHAT and CDR2 FQNNGV. The CDR3 runs 15 residues. Trimming removed 5 bases at V and 0 bases at J, with 11 bases between.

The chain links TRBV19 to TRBJ2-2, with D perhaps TRBD1 (5 bases). The V gene lost 3 bases and the J gene lost 3 bases, with 11 bases spanning the gap. Germline V gives CDR1 LNHDA, CDR2 SQIVND (reference sequence). The CDR3 spans 15 residues. CDR3 residues: CASSISGQDTGELFF. DNA of the CDR3: TGTGCCAGTAGTATTTCAGGGCAAGACACCGGGGAGCTGTTTTTT.

The rearrangement uses TRBV4-1 and TRBJ1-5; tentatively, D is TRBD1 (5 bases). Germline-derived CDR1 and CDR2 are MGHRA and YSYEKL. The ends were cut back, 0 bases at V and 6 bases at J, with 21 bases in the middle. The CDR3 extends over 18 amino acids. The CDR3 loop is CASSQDDGGQGGSQPQHF. In DNA form, the CDR3 reads TGCGCCAGCAGCCAAGATGACGGCGGGCAGGGTGGTAGTCAGCCCCAGCATTTT.

This chain links TRBV7-2 with TRBJ2-5; 8 bases are shared with TRBD2. Germline assignment: CDR1 SGHTA and CDR2 FQGNSA. This CDR3 region has 17 residues. V lost 2 bases and J lost 4; bases outside the gene matches: 12. The CDR3 sequence: CASSLNFAGRAGETQYF. CDR3 in DNA: TGTGCCAGCAGCTTAAATTTCGCCGGGAGGGCGGGAGAGACCCAGTACTTC.

This chain links TRBV12-3 or TRBV12-4 with TRBJ2-6; unclear D gene. The CDR3 has 13 amino acids. V was pared by 7 bases and J by 3 bases, with 7 bases between. CDR3 protein: CASKLFGANVLTF. In DNA, the CDR3 is TGTGCCAGCAAGCTCTTTGGGGCCAACGTCCTGACTTTC.

V and J are TRBV6-6 and TRBJ2-2; D is ambiguous. V was pared by 2 bases and J by 7 bases, with 5 bases between. Germline CDR1 and CDR2: MNHNY and SVGAGI (reference sequence). The CDR3 runs to 12 residues. The CDR3 nucleotides are TGTGCCAGCAGTTACAGAGGCGGGGAGCTGTTTTTT. It yields the protein CASSYRGGELFF.

The V and J genes are TRBV7-3 and TRBJ2-1, with 9 positions matching TRBD2. CDR3 length equals 17 residues. J was trimmed by 3 bases and V by 2 bases; bases with no gene match: 8. Per germline, CDR1 SGHTA and CDR2 FQGTGA. CDR3 sequence reads: CASSLDKTSGYYNEQFF. The CDR3 bases are TGTGCCAGCAGCTTAGACAAGACTAGCGGATACTACAATGAGCAGTTCTTC.

This clone was seen only once. The chain links TRBV19 to TRBJ2-3, with a weak D call TRBD2 (6 bases). The ends were cut back, 3 bases at V and 2 bases at J, with 15 bases in the middle. This CDR3 region has 16 residues. The germline gives CDR1 LNHDA, CDR2 SQIVND (reference sequence). CDR3 bases: TGTGCCAGTAGTATGGTGGCGGGACGTTCCACAGATACGCAGTATTTT. It encodes CASSMVAGRSTDTQYF.

The V and J genes are TRBV12-5 and TRBJ2-7; maybe TRBD1 (6 bases). This CDR3 has 15 amino acids. Trimming stripped 0 bases from V and 5 bases from J, with 14 bases between. The germline CDR1 and CDR2 sequences are LGHNT and FRNRAP. The CDR3 reads CASGLVRTGPHEQYF. The CDR3 nucleotides are TGTGCTAGTGGTTTGGTACGCACAGGGCCCCACGAGCAGTACTTC.

The gene calls are TRBV29-1 and TRBJ2-1, with TRBD1 matching over 9 bases. The CDR3 consists of 13 residues. Trimming cost V 3 bases and J 4 bases; bases outside gene matches: 1. Germline loops: CDR1 SQVTM, CDR2 ANQGSEA. CDR3 DNA sequence: TGCAGCGTTGACGGGACAGGGTACAATGAGCAGTTCTTC. Residues: CSVDGTGYNEQFF.

The chain recombines TRBV28 with TRBJ1-2; no definite D call. The ends were cut back, 2 bases at V and 6 bases at J, with 7 bases in the middle. The CDR3 is 12 residues long. Germline-derived CDR1 and CDR2 are MDHEN and SYDVKM. CDR3 loop: CASSLGGNGYTF. CDR3 nucleotide sequence: TGTGCCAGCAGTTTAGGTGGCAATGGCTACACCTTC.

The chain employs TRBV5-1 and TRBJ1-3; D perhaps matches TRBD1 (6 bases). V gave up 1 base and J gave up 0 bases, with 14 bases separating them. The length of the CDR3 is 17 residues. The germline V gene encodes CDR1 SGHRS and CDR2 YFSETQ. DNA for the CDR3: TGCGCCAGCAGCTTGTTGGGGACACCGAGCTCTGGAAACACCATATATTTT. This codes for CASSLLGTPSSGNTIYF.

V gene TRBV7-9 combines with J gene TRBJ2-1, with 9 bases that match TRBD1. Germline CDR1 is SEHNR and CDR2 is FQNEAQ (reference sequence). V gave up 5 bases and J gave up 7 bases; unmatched junction bases: 12. CDR3 length: 16 residues. CDR3 DNA sequence: TGTGCCAGCAGCACCTCCGCCGGGACAGGGCGGAATGAGCAGTTCTTC. Translation: CASSTSAGTGRNEQFF.

This chain joins TRBV30 and TRBJ1-2; no reliable D call. V was pared by 4 bases and J by 4 bases, with 10 bases between. The germline gives CDR1 GTSNPN, CDR2 SVGIG (reference sequence). CDR3 length: 12 amino acids. CDR3 amino acids: CAWNVRFYGYTF. In DNA, the CDR3 is TGTGCCTGGAATGTGAGATTCTATGGCTACACCTTC.

The chain employs TRBV27 and TRBJ2-7; TRBD2 aligns across 10 bases. Germline-derived CDR1 and CDR2 are MNHEY and SMNVEV (reference sequence). The CDR3 has 15 amino acids. The J segment lost 4 bases and the V segment lost 2 bases, leaving 5 bases of the junction unmatched. DNA of the CDR3: TGTGCCAGCAGTTTAGAAGCGGGAGGGCCTTACGAGCAGTACTTC. This gives the protein CASSLEAGGPYEQYF.

The chain uses TRBV28 and TRBJ2-7, with D perhaps matching TRBD2 (6 bases). Germline V CDR1 and CDR2: MDHEN, SYDVKM. The V and J ends lost 4 bases and 4 bases respectively, with 23 bases between them. This CDR3 is built from 17 residues. The CDR3: CASSSPNTPGEIYEQYF. CDR3 nucleotide sequence: TGTGCCAGCAGTTCCCCGAACACCCCGGGAGAGATTTACGAGCAGTACTTC.

V gene TRBV5-1 combines with J gene TRBJ1-1; D ambiguous. Germline V gene lookup returns CDR1 SGHRS and CDR2 YFSETQ. This CDR3 spans 12 amino acids. V was shortened by 0 bases and J by 8 bases, with 8 bases between the two germline ends. The CDR3 here is CASSLGQTEAFF. In nucleotides, the CDR3 is TGCGCCAGCAGCTTGGGGCAGACGGAAGCTTTCTTT.

This rearrangement joins TRBV6-5 to TRBJ2-5; TRBD2 is a possible D gene (5 bases). From germline, CDR1 is MNHEY and CDR2 SVGAGI. The ends were cut back, 4 bases at V and 0 bases at J, with 15 bases in the middle. The length of the CDR3 is 16 residues. The chain's CDR3 is CASSSRALVHQETQYF. DNA for the CDR3: TGTGCCAGCAGTTCGCGGGCTTTGGTGCACCAAGAGACCCAGTACTTC.